The rows below give T cell receptor beta chains drawn from one sample of a study of blood T cells in healthy people across ages. TCRdb reanalysed the 5' RACE reads using MiXCR and keeps one entry per CDR3 protein. This sample yields some 1.5 million distinct CDR3 sequences, of which about 30% are seen a single time; around 7.7% belongs to the top ten. Sequencing was done on a sample of blood. The receptors were sampled from a woman aged 30 to 39 in good health. The CDR3 runs from the conserved cysteine through the conserved F or W. The D gene is left open where the match is weak. Clone size is given for some rows only: seen once, a few or many times, or a class if the clone is expanded.

CDR3: CASSSIRRTVVTYGIGYTF
DNA: TGTGCCAGCAGCTCTATCAGGAGAACGGTAGTAACCTATGGGATTGGCTACACCTTC
D: -
size: few
J: TRBJ1-2
V: TRBV7-2

CDR3: CSVELGSETQYF
DNA: TGCAGCGTTGAATTGGGGAGTGAGACCCAGTACTTC
D: -
size: -
J: TRBJ2-5
V: TRBV29-1

CDR3: CASSFLLGSEAFF
DNA: TGTGCCAGCAGCTTCCTCCTGGGGTCTGAAGCTTTCTTT
D: -
size: -
J: TRBJ1-1
V: TRBV11-2

CDR3: CASSATSGPQETQYF
DNA: TGCGCCAGCAGCGCGACTAGCGGCCCCCAAGAGACCCAGTACTTC
D: TRBD2
size: few
J: TRBJ2-5
V: TRBV4-3

CDR3: CSAVSGALTYNEQFF
DNA: TGCAGTGCTGTCAGCGGAGCCCTCACCTACAATGAGCAGTTCTTC
D: -
size: -
J: TRBJ2-1
V: TRBV20-1

CDR3: CASSKGGRQQFF
DNA: TGCGCCAGCTCGAAGGGAGGCAGACAACAGTTCTTC
D: -
size: -
J: TRBJ2-1
V: TRBV4-3

CDR3: CASSNFQGREKLFF
DNA: TGTGCCAGCAGCAATTTTCAGGGTCGAGAAAAACTGTTTTTT
D: -
size: few
J: TRBJ1-4
V: TRBV28

CDR3: CSARDLTGVETQYF
DNA: TGCAGTGCTAGAGATCTGACCGGAGTGGAGACCCAGTACTTC
D: -
size: -
J: TRBJ2-5
V: TRBV20-1

CDR3: CASLTTSGGANEQFF
DNA: TGTGCCAGCCTCACTACTAGCGGGGGAGCAAATGAGCAGTTCTTC
D: TRBD2
size: -
J: TRBJ2-1
V: TRBV6-6

CDR3: CASSLGGGFTPTTQYF
DNA: TGTGCCAGCAGTTTAGGGGGGGGCTTCACCCCTACGACGCAGTACTTC
D: -
size: few
J: TRBJ2-5
V: TRBV28

CDR3: CASSPGTKVNEQFF
DNA: TGTGCCAGCAGCCCAGGGACAAAGGTCAATGAGCAGTTCTTC
D: -
size: few
J: TRBJ2-1
V: TRBV7-9

CDR3: CSASFSAGQFF
DNA: TGCAGTGCTAGCTTTTCGGCGGGTCAGTTCTTC
D: -
size: many
J: TRBJ2-1
V: TRBV20-1

CDR3: CASSPRWSGGYYEQYF
DNA: TGCGCCAGCAGCCCGAGGTGGAGCGGGGGGTACTACGAGCAGTACTTC
D: TRBD2
size: few
J: TRBJ2-7
V: TRBV5-1

CDR3: CASSGEWVATNEKLFF
DNA: TGTGCCAGCAGCGGGGAATGGGTCGCAACTAATGAAAAACTGTTTTTT
D: -
size: few
J: TRBJ1-4
V: TRBV7-9

CDR3: CASSFGVFWGGSYEQYF
DNA: TGCGCCAGCAGCTTTGGAGTTTTTTGGGGGGGATCCTACGAGCAGTACTTC
D: TRBD2
size: few
J: TRBJ2-7
V: TRBV5-1

CDR3: CASSSWRERASSYEQYF
DNA: TGTGCCAGCAGCTCTTGGAGAGAGCGGGCGAGCTCCTACGAGCAGTACTTC
D: -
size: few
J: TRBJ2-7
V: TRBV11-2

CDR3: CSVENNEQYF
DNA: TGCAGCGTTGAAAACAATGAGCAGTACTTC
D: -
size: -
J: TRBJ2-7
V: TRBV29-1

CDR3: CASSANWGAGNTIYF
DNA: TGTGCCAGCAGCGCGAATTGGGGCGCTGGAAACACCATATATTTT
D: -
size: -
J: TRBJ1-3
V: TRBV7-2

CDR3: CASSYGIAYNSPLHF
DNA: TGTGCCAGCAGTTACGGGATAGCCTATAATTCACCCCTCCACTTT
D: -
size: -
J: TRBJ1-6
V: TRBV12-3/TRBV12-4

CDR3: CASSLLGISGANVLTF
DNA: TGCGCCAGCAGCTTGCTAGGGATCTCTGGGGCCAACGTCCTGACTTTC
D: -
size: few
J: TRBJ2-6
V: TRBV5-1

CDR3: CASSLRDGPPREQYF
DNA: TGCGCCAGCAGCTTGAGGGACGGGCCCCCTCGCGAGCAGTACTTC
D: -
size: -
J: TRBJ2-7
V: TRBV5-1

CDR3: CASSPKVGGIQETQYF
DNA: TGTGCCAGCAGCCCCAAAGTAGGGGGTATCCAAGAGACCCAGTACTTC
D: -
size: few
J: TRBJ2-5
V: TRBV5-6

CDR3: CSATIRDEQFF
DNA: TGCAGTGCTACCATACGAGATGAGCAGTTCTTC
D: -
size: many
J: TRBJ2-1
V: TRBV20-1

CDR3: CAISQPGDQPQHF
DNA: TGTGCCATCAGTCAGCCTGGAGATCAGCCCCAGCATTTT
D: -
size: few
J: TRBJ1-5
V: TRBV10-3

CDR3: CASSSRGRDTLNIQYF
DNA: TGTGCCAGCAGCAGCAGAGGCCGGGACACCTTAAACATTCAGTACTTC
D: -
size: few
J: TRBJ2-4
V: TRBV21-1

CDR3: CASSFRGTLYEQYF
DNA: TGTGCCAGCAGTTTTAGGGGGACTCTATACGAGCAGTACTTC
D: -
size: -
J: TRBJ2-7
V: TRBV27

CDR3: CASGAGQGGSYEQYF
DNA: TGTGCCAGCGGGGCCGGGCAGGGAGGGTCCTACGAGCAGTACTTC
D: TRBD2
size: -
J: TRBJ2-7
V: TRBV27

CDR3: CSKTPGQGADTQYF
DNA: TGCAGTAAAACGCCGGGACAGGGAGCAGATACGCAGTATTTT
D: TRBD1
size: few
J: TRBJ2-3
V: TRBV20-1